A single sample gave rise to the 14 T cell receptor beta chains below, sequenced in a study of shared clonotypes between healthy human individuals. The method was immunoSEQ multiplex PCR; TCRdb's version includes in-frame clones alone and lacks a portion of them. The data contain 190,000 or so clones, 66% of them seen just once; the ten biggest clones take up under 11%. Sequencing was carried out using memory CD4+ T cells sorted from blood. The subset here: CD45RA-negative fraction. These receptors all come from a man younger than 45 in good health.

The rearrangement links TRBV6-1 to TRBJ1-2; no firm D call. This CDR3 contains 13 residues. V lost 1 base to trimming and J lost 2 bases, with 5 bases between them. Germline V gene data show CDR1 as MNHNS and CDR2 as SASEGT. DNA for the CDR3: TGTGCCAGCAGTGAAGTGCACAACTATGGCTACACCTTC. It is translated as CASSEVHNYGYTF.

The V gene is TRBV30, the J gene TRBJ2-2, with 11 bases matching TRBD2. Trimming at V came to 4 bases and at J to 3 bases, leaving 4 bases not matched to a gene. The CDR3 extends over 15 amino acids. Germline lookup yields CDR1 GTSNPN and CDR2 SVGIG (reference sequence). DNA of the CDR3: TGTGCCTGGAACCCGGGACTAGCGGACACCGGGGAGCTGTTTTTT. The encoded protein is CAWNPGLADTGELFF.

This clone was counted many times. This chain uses TRBV9 with TRBJ2-5; D could derive from TRBD1 or TRBD2 (5 bases each). Trimming removed 0 bases at V and 1 base at J, with 7 bases between. This CDR3 is 14 amino acids long. CDR1 SGDLS and CDR2 YYNGEE come from the germline V gene. CDR3: CASSVGGIQETQYF. CDR3 DNA sequence: TGTGCCAGCAGCGTAGGGGGGATCCAAGAGACCCAGTACTTC.

The rearrangement joins TRBV19 to TRBJ2-1; 12 nucleotides line up with TRBD2. Germline CDR1 and CDR2: LNHDA and SQIVND (reference sequence). This CDR3 region has 16 residues. After removal of 7 bases from V and 0 bases from J, the junction contained 4 bases not matched to a gene. CDR3 DNA: TGTGCCAGTAATCCTAGCGGGAGGGCCTCCTACAATGAGCAGTTCTTC. Translated: CASNPSGRASYNEQFF. Using reference TRBV19 and TRBJ2-1 for the parts outside the CDR3, the full variable domain is DGGITQSPKYLFRKEGQNVTLSCEQNLNHDAMYWYRQDPGQGLRLIYYSQIVNDFQKGDIAEGYSVSREKKESFPLTVTSAQKNPTAFYLCASNPSGRASYNEQFFGPGTRLTVL.

The chain couples TRBV29-1 to TRBJ2-5; TRBD1 matches 8 bases. This CDR3 has 15 amino acids. Germline assignment: CDR1 SQVTM and CDR2 ANQGSEA. Trimming removed 5 bases from V and 3 bases from J; junction bases left unmatched: 11. As DNA, the CDR3 is TGCAGCGTTCAAAAGGGGACAGGTCGGGAAGAGACCCAGTACTTC. Encoded protein: CSVQKGTGREETQYF.

The chain joins TRBV13 to TRBJ2-7; 7 positions agree with TRBD1. V shed 5 bases, J shed 0 bases, and the junction held 10 bases outside the gene matches. The CDR3 loop spans 16 amino acids. Germline CDR1 and CDR2: PRHDT and FYEKMQ (reference sequence). The CDR3: CASSKGSRQGSYEQYF. The CDR3 DNA reads TGTGCCAGCAGCAAAGGATCCCGACAGGGCTCCTACGAGCAGTACTTC. Looking up the rest from reference TRBV13 and TRBJ2-7 gives the full variable domain: AAGVIQSPRHLIKEKRETATLKCYPIPRHDTVYWYQQGPGQDPQFLISFYEKMQSDKGSIPDRFSAQQFSDYHSELNMSSLELGDSALYFCASSKGSRQGSYEQYFGPGTRLTVT.

This clone has just a few counts. The chain uses TRBV18 and TRBJ2-7; the D gene could be TRBD1 or TRBD2 (5 bases each). From germline, CDR1 is KGHSH and CDR2 LQKENI. Trimming pared 6 bases from V and 3 bases from J, leaving 15 bases between. The CDR3 runs 14 residues. As DNA, the CDR3 is TGTGCCAGCTCCAGAGGGGCCCTTATCTACGAGCAGTACTTC. It codes for CASSRGALIYEQYF. Looking up the rest from reference TRBV18 and TRBJ2-7 gives the full variable domain: NAGVMQNPRHLVRRRGQEARLRCSPMKGHSHVYWYRQLPEEGLKFMVYLQKENIIDESGMPKERFSAEFPKEGPSILRIQQVVRGDSAAYFCASSRGALIYEQYFGPGTRLTVT.

J is TRBJ2-7 and V is TRBV4-1; D gene unclear. V lost 0 bases and J lost 3, with 12 bases in between. The V gene's germline CDR1 is MGHRA and CDR2 YSYEKL. The CDR3 covers 15 residues. The CDR3 reads CASSQDQPGLYEQYF. CDR3 in DNA: TGCGCCAGCAGCCAAGACCAGCCCGGCCTCTACGAGCAGTACTTC.

The chain is built from TRBV9 and TRBJ2-2; D remains unclear. V was clipped by 2 bases and J by 1 base, with 6 bases between them. The V gene's germline CDR1 is SGDLS and CDR2 YYNGEE. The CDR3 has 14 residues. The CDR3 reads CASSVDQNTGELFF. The CDR3 DNA reads as TGTGCCAGCAGCGTCGACCAGAACACCGGGGAGCTGTTTTTT.

This clone turned up a few times. V usage is TRBV14 and J usage is TRBJ2-1; D perhaps matches TRBD1 (6 bases). V lost 5 bases and J lost 4, with 18 bases in between. CDR3 length equals 16 residues. From germline, CDR1 is SGHDN and CDR2 FVKESK. CDR3: CASSRYERQDYNEQFF. For the CDR3, the DNA is TGTGCCAGCAGCAGATACGAACGACAGGATTACAATGAGCAGTTCTTC.

The CDR3, as DNA: TGTGCCAGCCTACCCCCAGGGGGGTACCAAGAGACCCAGTACTTC. It is translated as CASLPPGGYQETQYF. This chain connects TRBV18 to TRBJ2-5, with a tentative D call TRBD1 (7 bases). Germline lookup yields CDR1 KGHSH and CDR2 LQKENI. The CDR3 covers 15 residues. V was trimmed by 8 bases and J by 0 bases, leaving 16 bases between them.

The chain has TRBV5-1 and TRBJ1-2; D remains ambiguous. The length of the CDR3 is 13 residues. Germline V lookup: CDR1 SGHRS, CDR2 YFSETQ. V was clipped by 0 bases and J by 8 bases, with 11 bases between them. CDR3 DNA sequence: TGCGCCAGCAGCTTGGTTGGGGAGCTCGGCTACACCTTC. It specifies CASSLVGELGYTF.

This clone was picked up one time. The gene calls are TRBV18 and TRBJ2-2; no clear D gene. Deletions cut 2 bases from V and 5 bases from J, with 12 bases between. Germline values: CDR1 KGHSH, CDR2 LQKENI. The CDR3 is 15 residues long. The CDR3 reads CASSPFQEMTGELFF. The CDR3, as DNA: TGTGCCAGCTCACCATTTCAGGAGATGACCGGGGAGCTGTTTTTT.

V is TRBV11-3 and J is TRBJ2-5, with 14 bases identical to TRBD2. The trim removed 5 bases at V and 5 bases at J, leaving 7 bases unmatched. Per germline, CDR1 SGHNT and CDR2 YENEEA. The CDR3 is 16 residues long. The CDR3 DNA is TGTGCCAGCAGCGTCGGGACTAGCGGGAGTGGGGAGACCCAGTACTTC. This gives the protein CASSVGTSGSGETQYF.